One T cell receptor beta chain is described in this entry. This sample is drawn from a study of shared clonotypes between healthy human individuals. Germline values: CDR1 SGHVS, CDR2 FQNEAQ. This CDR3 spans 13 amino acids. J gave up 6 bases and V 5 bases, and 2 bases lay outside the gene matches. This table comes from immunoSEQ multiplex PCR, and its TCRdb copy is limited to in-frame clones, with some not included. The repertoire holds over a million clones, approximately 97% seen once, with roughly 1.2% in the top ten. The sample taken for sequencing was naive CD4+ T cells sorted from blood. Subset of the sample: CD45RA+ positively selected. This sequence was found in a young man in good health. V is TRBV7-8 and J is TRBJ2-2; TRBD2 aligns across 8 bases. The CDR3 bases are TGTGCCAGCAGCCGACTAGCGTCCGGGGAGCTGTTTTTT. This encodes CASSRLASGELFF.